Only a few counts were recorded for the clone carrying this T cell receptor beta chain. What it recognizes is unknown. The sample comes from a study of identical twins. The study's findings and limits: Models came in too low on out-of-frame TCR alpha sharing in monozygotic twins.

MiXCR, run by TCRdb on the 5' RACE reads, gives a single entry per CDR3 protein. The sample has 650,000 to 800,000 distinct CDR3 sequences; approximately 9% are singletons. The CDR3 extends over 16 amino acids. Trimming stripped 4 bases from V and 4 bases from J, with 19 bases between. These data also formed part of another study, on yellow fever vaccine responses in identical twins. That study adds: Twins reportedly had a vaccine T cell response that seemed partly convergent, partly personalized.

The material sequenced was PBMCs. The receptor comes from a young woman in good health. The V and J genes are TRBV12-3 or TRBV12-4 and TRBJ2-5; D may correspond to TRBD1 or TRBD2 (9 bases each). The CDR3 DNA is TGTGCCAGCAGTTCCCTAGCGGGACAGGGAGGAGAGACCCAGTACTTC. This translates into CASSSLAGQGGETQYF.